The present TCR beta chain was sequenced within a study of cytomegalovirus exposure and HLA in healthy donors. The PCR made use of 60 Vbeta and 13 Jbeta primers. Generated by immunoSEQ multiplex PCR, the TCRdb table keeps only in-frame clones and is missing some. This table holds about 120,000 clones, over 60% found once. CDR1 MGHRA and CDR2 YSYEKL come from the germline V gene. V was pared by 4 bases and J by 5 bases, with 14 bases between. This CDR3 has 14 amino acids. This receptor was obtained from a woman aged 40 to 50 in good health and CMV-seropositive. The sequenced sample was PBMCs. The genes are TRBV4-1 and TRBJ1-1, with D hard to call. The CDR3, as DNA: TGCGCCAGCAGCCTTGCCGACTGGGAGACTGAAGCTTTCTTT. This codes for CASSLADWETEAFF.